The 12 T cell receptor beta chains below were found in one sample sequenced in a study of T cells in Graves' hyperthyroidism and ophthalmopathy. TCR beta CDR3 region amplification was performed from RNA transcripts. A first-round RT-PCR of the TCR CDR3 used the HTBI primer set. TCRdb called the multiplex PCR reads again in MiXCR, with one record for every CDR3 protein. The sample lists fewer than 650,000 distinct CDR3 sequences; around 15% were seen once. Specimen: blood. The receptors derive from a woman aged 40 to 55 with Graves' hyperthyroidism.

The genes are TRBV20-1 and TRBJ1-4, with D tentatively TRBD1 (5 bases). This CDR3 comprises 12 residues. V lost 7 bases and J lost 0, with 6 bases in between. Germline loops: CDR1 DFQATT, CDR2 SNEGSKA (reference sequence). Here the CDR3 reads CSVTATNEKLFF. CDR3 DNA: TGCAGTGTGACAGCAACTAATGAAAAACTGTTTTTT.

This clonotype showed up just a few times. V gene TRBV2 combines with J gene TRBJ1-5, with D possibly matching TRBD1 (6 bases). The length of the CDR3 is 15 residues. V gave up 6 bases and J gave up 6 bases, with 18 bases separating them. Germline lookup yields CDR1 SNHLY and CDR2 FYNNEI. As DNA, the CDR3 is TGTGCCAGCAGACCCTCTAGGGACATGGGTCAGCCCCAGCATTTT. Amino acid sequence: CASRPSRDMGQPQHF.

In this sample, this clonotype turned up many times. V gene TRBV7-6 combines with J gene TRBJ2-5; D may match TRBD1 or TRBD2 (6 bases each). The CDR3 has 15 amino acids. The germline V gene encodes CDR1 SGHVS and CDR2 FNYEAQ. The ends were cut back, 3 bases at V and 0 bases at J, with 11 bases in the middle. CDR3 nucleotides: TGTGCCAGCAGCTTTTGGGGGGCTGACCAAGAGACCCAGTACTTC. It yields the protein CASSFWGADQETQYF. Together with reference TRBV7-6 and TRBJ2-5, the CDR3 gives the full variable domain: GAGVSQSPRYKVTKRGQDVALRCDPISGHVSLYWYRQALGQGPEFLTYFNYEAQQDKSGLPNDRFSAERPEGSISTLTIQRTEQRDSAMYRCASSFWGADQETQYFGPGTRLLVL.

This clonotype has at least ten counts. The rearrangement uses TRBV12-5 and TRBJ1-2, with D unresolved. Germline V gene sequence: CDR1 LGHNT, CDR2 FRNRAP. The CDR3 runs to 15 residues. The V gene lost 2 bases and the J gene lost 2 bases, with 12 bases spanning the gap. The CDR3 sequence: CASGLRPEGNYGYTF. Here the CDR3 DNA reads TGTGCTAGTGGTTTGAGGCCAGAAGGGAACTATGGCTACACCTTC.

This clonotype was counted many times. One end of the junction varies from germline; a read error may be responsible. V and J are TRBV5-1 and TRBJ1-1; D gene uncertain. The CDR3 length is 13 residues. Germline CDR1 is SGHRS and CDR2 is YFSETQ. This chain's CDR3 is CASSLSENTEAFF. The CDR3 DNA follows: TGTGCCAGCAGTTTATCAGAGAACACTGAAGCTTTCTTT.

The rearrangement uses TRBV5-6 and TRBJ1-1; D is unclear. Trimming shortened V by 0 bases and J by 1 base, and 4 bases separated the two germline ends. CDR3 length equals 13 residues. CDR1 SGHDT and CDR2 YYEEEE come from the germline V gene. The CDR3 sequence: CASSLATNTEAFF. CDR3 coding DNA: TGTGCCAGCAGCTTGGCCACGAACACTGAAGCTTTCTTT.

This clonotype came up many times. The rearrangement joins TRBV15 to TRBJ2-1, with 12 bases aligning to TRBD2. Germline loops: CDR1 LNHNV, CDR2 YYDKDF (reference sequence). This CDR3 is 18 amino acids long. With 8 bases clipped from V and 1 base from J, the junction kept 12 bases outside the gene matches. This chain's CDR3 is CATGTGGLAGISYNEQFF. The CDR3 nucleotides are TGTGCCACCGGAACGGGGGGACTAGCGGGCATATCCTACAATGAGCAGTTCTTC.

In this sample, this clonotype turned up many times. The V call is TRBV20-1, the J call TRBJ2-1, with 13 bases fitting TRBD2. This CDR3 has 15 amino acids. Germline assignment: CDR1 DFQATT and CDR2 SNEGSKA (reference sequence). With 8 bases clipped from V and 8 bases from J, the junction kept 12 bases outside the gene matches. CDR3 bases: TGCAGTCTCCTAGGACTAGCGGGAGTGGAACATGAGCAGTTCTTC. It specifies CSLLGLAGVEHEQFF.

This clonotype was picked up many times. This chain links TRBV18 with TRBJ2-2; 8 bases are a match to TRBD2. This CDR3 has 14 amino acids. J gave up 6 bases and V 5 bases, and 5 bases lay outside the gene matches. Per the germline V gene, CDR1 is KGHSH and CDR2 is LQKENI. The CDR3, as DNA: TGTGCCAGCTCAGGACTAGCAAGTTCCGGGGAGCTGTTTTTT. This sequence encodes CASSGLASSGELFF.

This chain connects TRBV5-1 to TRBJ1-1; D uncertain. The CDR3 totals 13 residues. Germline-derived CDR1 and CDR2 are SGHRS and YFSETQ. V was cut by 0 bases and J by 10 bases, with 13 bases left in between. DNA of the CDR3: TGCGCCAGCAGCTTGGATTCTCAGCGTGGAGCTTTCTTT. The encoded protein is CASSLDSQRGAFF.

For this clonotype: One end of the junction varies from germline; a read error may be responsible. The rearrangement links TRBV28 to TRBJ2-7, with D possibly TRBD2 on 6 matching bases. This CDR3 has 14 amino acids. Looked up from germline, CDR1 is MDHEN and CDR2 is SYDVKM. The CDR3 loop is CAGSPAGRYYEQYF. The CDR3 DNA follows: TGTGCCGGCAGTCCCGCGGGACGGTACTACGAGCAGTACTTC. The full variable domain, in which reference TRBV28 and TRBJ2-7 provide the parts outside the CDR3, is DVKVTQSSRYLVKRTGEKVFLECVQDMDHENMFWYRQDPGLGLRLIYFSYDVKMKEKGDIPEGYSVSREKKERFSLILESASTNQTSMYLCAGSPAGRYYEQYFGPGTRLTVT.

This clonotype appeared many times. Here the CDR3 reads CASSGLNTEAFF. DNA for the CDR3: TGTGCCAGCTCTGGGCTGAACACTGAAGCTTTCTTT. The chain has TRBV3-1 and TRBJ1-1, with D unclear. CDR1 is LGHDT and CDR2 is YNNKEL in the germline V gene (reference sequence). The CDR3 loop spans 12 amino acids. The ends were cut back, 8 bases at V and 0 bases at J, with 7 bases in the middle. The variable domain in full, with the rest retrieved from reference TRBV3-1 and TRBJ1-1, is DTAVSQTPKYLVTQMGNDKSIKCEQNLGHDTMYWYKQDSKKFLKIMFSYNNKELIINETVPNRFSPKSPDKAHLNLHINSLELGDSAVYFCASSGLNTEAFFGQGTRLTVV.